The 13 T cell receptor beta chains below all came from one sample that was sequenced in a study of TET2 disruption in CD19-targeted CAR T cells (dated by TCRdb to the late 2010s). These TCRs' antigens remain unknown. The label giving this sample's treatment or condition can be read as: autologous CTL019 cells: CD19 CAR with 4-1BB and CD3 zeta domains. The library came from the immunoSEQ multiplex PCR assay. TCRdb provides this immuneACCESS table in a form limited to in-frame rearrangements. Some clones are lacking; in checked studies, under half of them reflect an unresolved V gene, and why the rest are absent is not known. The sample table records 25,000 to 30,000 clones. Jointly, the top ten make up 1.5% to 2% of the sample. This specimen was CD8- CAR+ T cells sorted from cultured blood T cells, taken for CD19 CAR T cell therapy. The label giving this sample's cell subset or site can be read as: CD8-negative CAR-positive T cells from the infusion product. These receptors all stem from a man between 65 and 80 years old with chronic lymphocytic leukemia.

A note on this clone: The read ends 3 residues before the CDR3 terminus; that terminus is restored from the germline J gene. The chain has TRBV20-1 and TRBJ1-2, with 8 bases matching TRBD1. The germline V gene encodes CDR1 DFQATT and CDR2 SNEGSKA (reference sequence). There are 13 residues in the CDR3. J gave up 2 bases and V 6 bases, and 5 bases lay outside the gene matches. The CDR3 bases that were read are TGCAGTGCCCCTAGGACAGGGAACTATGGC. As protein: CSAPRTGNYG. In full, the CDR3 is CSAPRTGNYGYTF.

Points on this clone: The read ends 3 residues before the CDR3 terminus; that terminus is restored from the germline J gene. The chain couples TRBV20-1 to TRBJ2-3; 10 bases are a match to TRBD1. Germline V CDR1 and CDR2: DFQATT, SNEGSKA (reference sequence). J gave up 4 bases and V 5 bases, and 6 bases lay outside the gene matches. CDR3 length: 14 amino acids. The CDR3 reads CSAPGTGVSDTQYF. The CDR3 bases that were read are TGCAGTGCTCCCGGGACAGGGGTTTCAGATACG.

Concerning this clone itself: Other DNA sequences in the same sample also yield this CDR3. The chain's CDR3 is CASSPGQGVAYEQYF. Partial CDR3 DNA: TGTGCCAGCTCACCAGGGCAGGGGGTGGCATACGAG. The rearrangement joins TRBV18 to TRBJ2-7; 7 bases are a match to TRBD1. Read data end 3 residues before the CDR3 end; the end is taken from the germline J gene. The CDR3 sequence is 15 residues long. Trimming cost V 2 bases and J 4 bases; bases outside gene matches: 8. From germline, CDR1 is KGHSH and CDR2 LQKENI.

Points on this clone: The read stops 3 residues short of the end of the CDR3; the missing end is completed from the germline J gene. The genes are TRBV19 and TRBJ1-1, with D perhaps TRBD1 (6 bases). The V gene's germline CDR1 is LNHDA and CDR2 SQIVND (reference sequence). CDR3 length: 12 amino acids. The sequenced part of the CDR3 DNA is TGTGCCAGTAGTATTCTGACAGGAGAA. Protein: CASSILTGE. The complete CDR3 protein is CASSILTGEAFF.

The CDR3 sequence: CSASDSRYDYTF. The covered CDR3 bases are TGCAGCGCCTCGGACAGCCGCTACGAC. This sequence joins TRBV29-1 and TRBJ1-2; D may be TRBD1 (6 bases). The CDR3 end falls 3 residues outside the read, so it is completed with the germline J gene. Germline CDR1 is SQVTM and CDR2 is ANQGSEA. This CDR3 has 12 amino acids.

As regards this clone: The CDR3 end falls 3 residues outside the read, so it is completed with the germline J gene. The rearrangement links TRBV6-2 or TRBV6-3 to TRBJ2-4; TRBD1 is a possible D gene (7 bases). The CDR3 is 16 amino acids. Germline V gene sequence: CDR1 MNHEY, CDR2 SVGEGT. The sequenced part of the CDR3 DNA is TGTGCCAGCAGTTACCGGGGGACAGATACTAACTATGGT. This codes for CASSYRGTDTNYG. The CDR3 in its entirety is CASSYRGTDTNYGQYF.

For this clone: The read stops 3 residues short of the end of the CDR3; the missing end is completed from the germline J gene. The chain links TRBV23-1 to TRBJ2-4; TRBD2 matches 9 bases. TRBV23-1 is annotated as an ORF whose role is uncertain. This CDR3 has 14 residues. The part of the CDR3 DNA that was read is TGCGCCAGCAGGGGGGCGGGGGGGGTTCATGGT. This translates into CASRGAGGVHG. The CDR3, in full, reads CASRGAGGVHGQYF.

About this clone: The junction does not match germline at one end; this may be a read error. The part of the CDR3 DNA that was read is TGTTCCAGCAGCTTAGGCGGGGACAGCGCCTACGAG. It is translated as CSSSLGGDSAYE. The full CDR3 sequence reads CSSSLGGDSAYEQYF. The chain couples TRBV7-3 to TRBJ2-7; a possible D gene is TRBD1 (7 bases). The read falls 3 residues short of the CDR3 end, and the missing part is taken from the germline J gene. The germline V gene has CDR1 SGHTA and CDR2 FQGTGA. This CDR3 has 15 amino acids.

Points on this clone: One junction end disagrees with the germline gene, perhaps due to a read error. The sequenced fragment ends 3 residues before the CDR3 boundary, so the rest is inferred from the germline J gene. Other DNA sequences in this sample translate to the same CDR3. The chain is built from TRBV18 and TRBJ1-3; 7 nucleotides align to TRBD1. This CDR3 has 14 residues. Germline V gene sequence: CDR1 KGHSH, CDR2 LQKENI. Here the CDR3 reads CASSGTVQGNTIYF. The sequenced CDR3 bases are TGTGCCAGCTCCGGGACAGTTCAGGGAAACACT.

As to this clone: The read comes to an end 3 residues before the CDR3 does, leaving the germline J gene to fill in the end. This chain joins TRBV7-9 and TRBJ2-3; D not certain. Per germline, CDR1 SEHNR and CDR2 FQNEAQ (reference sequence). CDR3 length: 14 residues. Trimming removed 2 bases from V and 6 bases from J, with 12 bases in between. CDR3 region: CASSLLPQGDTQYF. The part of the CDR3 DNA that was read is TGTGCCAGCAGCTTATTGCCCCAAGGGGATACG.

Of note for this clone: The read ends 3 residues shy of where the CDR3 ends; the end is completed using the germline J gene. The chain has TRBV19 and TRBJ1-1, with D maybe TRBD1 (6 bases). V was clipped by 5 bases and J by 4 bases, with 14 bases between them. The CDR3 sequence is 14 residues long. Germline loops: CDR1 LNHDA, CDR2 SQIVND (reference sequence). The CDR3 loop reads CASSRGGSGTEAFF. CDR3 DNA (partial): TGTGCCAGTAGTCGGGGGGGCTCGGGCACTGAA.

In regard to this clone: The CDR3 end falls 3 residues outside the read, so it is completed with the germline J gene. The chain recombines TRBV5-1 with TRBJ2-4; TRBD1 might be the D (5 bases). Germline CDR1 SGHRS, CDR2 YFSETQ. The CDR3 runs to 14 residues. The part of the CDR3 DNA that was read is TGCGCCAGCAGCCCTCCCGACAGCCAAGAGACT. Protein: CASSPPDSQET. The full CDR3 reads CASSPPDSQETQYF.

As for this clone: The CDR3 goes on 3 residues after the read ends, and that part is filled in from the germline J gene. The chain couples TRBV5-6 to TRBJ2-1; 9 positions match TRBD2. This CDR3 has 15 amino acids. The trim removed 5 bases at V and 6 bases at J, leaving 9 bases unmatched. Germline-derived CDR1 and CDR2 are SGHDT and YYEEEE. The CDR3 here is CASSPSGGSPNEQFF. The covered CDR3 bases are TGTGCCAGCAGTCCCAGCGGGGGGTCGCCCAATGAG.